This entry lists 3 T cell receptor beta chains sequenced from one sample in a study of blood T cell repertoires in COVID-19. The table came from immunoSEQ multiplex PCR; TCRdb's copy has only in-frame clones and leaves some out. Altogether over 450,000 clones are present, less than 90% being singletons, with the ten largest covering 7.8%. The sample was peripheral blood. The receptors derive from a woman between 50 and 59 years old with COVID-19, enrolled during active disease.

The V and J genes are TRBV3-1 (or the pseudogene TRBV3-2) and TRBJ2-1; 9 nucleotides line up with TRBD2. V was clipped by 3 bases and J by 9 bases; unmatched bases: 9. Germline V gives CDR1 LGHDT, CDR2 YNNKEL (reference sequence). This CDR3 is 15 amino acids long. The CDR3 DNA sequence: TGTGCCAGCAGCCACATATTGGCGGGGGGGCGTGAGCAGTTCTTC. This codes for CASSHILAGGREQFF.

The chain joins TRBV19 to TRBJ2-7, with 7 positions matching TRBD2. CDR3 size: 15 residues. Trimming removed 4 bases from V and 4 bases from J; junction bases left unmatched: 10. Looked up from germline, CDR1 is LNHDA and CDR2 is SQIVND (reference sequence). CDR3 bases: TGTGCCAGTAGTAGCCTTAGGACTAGTGTGTACGAGCAGTACTTC. Residues: CASSSLRTSVYEQYF.

This chain joins TRBV5-1 and TRBJ2-2, with 10 bases aligning to TRBD2. Trimming removed 0 bases from V and 2 bases from J; junction bases left unmatched: 7. CDR1 and CDR2 (germline): SGHRS, YFSETQ. This CDR3 contains 18 residues. CDR3 DNA: TGCGCCAGCAGCTTGGAACCTAGCGGGGGCCCTAACACCGGGGAGCTGTTTTTT. The encoded protein is CASSLEPSGGPNTGELFF.